The 2 T cell receptor beta chains in this list originate from one sample, sequenced in a study of naive and memory T cell subsets. Both TRBC1 and TRBC2 were covered by a beta constant-region primer of two equimolar oligonucleotides. One entry per CDR3 protein, called by TCRdb with MiXCR from the UMI-ligation and nested PCR reads. The data show about 5,700 distinct CDR3 sequences, with more than 6.5% seen just once and 45% held by the top ten. Sequenced input: effector memory CD8+ T cells from blood. As for subset: effector memory, CD45RA- CD27-. Source of these receptors: a human donor in good health.

At least ten counts were recorded for this clonotype. This chain links TRBV19 with TRBJ1-1, with D hard to call. There are 13 residues in the CDR3. Germline values: CDR1 LNHDA, CDR2 SQIVND (reference sequence). The V end was cut by 5 bases, the J end by 1 base, with 8 bases between. This CDR3 reads CASSYTENTEAFF. The CDR3 region has the DNA TGTGCCAGTAGTTATACTGAGAACACTGAAGCTTTCTTT.

Comments on this clonotype: A much more abundant neighbour one base away suggests this may be a read error. This chain joins TRBV2 and TRBJ2-4; 8 bases fit TRBD1. CDR3 length: 15 amino acids. The germline CDR1 and CDR2 sequences are SNHLY and FYNNEI. The CDR3 region has the DNA TGTGGCAGCAGGGATTCTACAGGGGGGATAAACATTCAGTACTTC. It codes for CGSRDSTGGINIQYF.